This T cell receptor (beta chain) was identified in a study of glioma-infiltrating T cells. This CDR3 comprises 15 residues. Germline CDR1 MNHEY, CDR2 SVGEGT. This clonotype was recorded a few times. A junction boundary mismatches the germline segment, possibly from a read error. The iRepertoire nested amplicon-rescue multiplex PCR amplified TCR alpha and beta CDR3s from RNA. TCRdb reanalysed the multiplex PCR reads using MiXCR and keeps one entry per CDR3 protein. The sample consists of around 120,000 distinct CDR3 sequences, about 25% of them appearing once. The specimen sequenced was glioma tissue, nonneoplastic brain tissue, or PBMCs (not recorded which). The V and J genes are TRBV6-2 or TRBV6-3 and TRBJ1-1; 8 bases agree with TRBD1. The sequence derives from a human donor with low-grade glioma or glioblastoma, undergoing nonglioma brain surgery, or in good health (not recorded which). DNA of the CDR3: TGTGCCAGCAGTTACTCACGACAGGGGCTCACTAAAGCTTTCTTT. Its protein product is CASSYSRQGLTKAFF.